A selection of T cell receptor beta chains follows, all from one sample in a study of high-grade serous ovarian cancer treatment subgroups. Here immunoSEQ multiplex PCR was the method, and the copy in TCRdb shows in-frame clones only, minus some. The sample records 7,500 to 9,500 clones, more than 60% being singletons. Sequencing was done on a sample of tumor tissue. The source of these receptors is a human donor with high-grade serous ovarian cancer. The CDR3 runs from the conserved cysteine through the conserved F or W. The listing skips clone size in some rows; elsewhere it reads once, few, many or a size class.

TRBJ1-4 | TRBV7-9 | NA | CASSLSGGEKLFF
TRBJ1-5 | TRBV19 | few | CASSSGTYSNQPQHF
TRBJ2-7 | TRBV13 | NA | CASSIRSRRYEQYF
TRBJ2-2 | TRBV5-8 | NA | CASSLMDSGELFF
TRBJ2-7 | TRBV11-2 | NA | CASSLGSASISYEQYF
TRBJ2-3 | TRBV7-2 | NA | CASSLAQGRSTDTQYF
TRBJ1-1 | TRBV7-6 | NA | CASSLQGINTEAFF
TRBJ2-7 | TRBV7-9 | NA | CASSPTSGAYEQYF
TRBJ2-3 | TRBV19 | NA | CAIGRGGPTDTQYF
TRBJ2-3 | TRBV7-3 | NA | CASSLYPHTGGLGTDTQYF
TRBJ2-1 | TRBV7-2 | NA | CASSGEWNEQFF
TRBJ2-5 | TRBV28 | NA | CASRAYPQETQYF
TRBJ2-1 | TRBV11-2 | NA | CASSKKGGGYDNEQFF
TRBJ2-3 | TRBV7-2 | NA | CASSRQVAGWGDTQYF
TRBJ2-1 | TRBV9 | NA | CASRPTGLATNNEQFF
TRBJ1-2 | TRBV28 | NA | CASSSPRETYGYTF
TRBJ2-3 | TRBV10-1 | NA | CASRGSGRGTDTQYF
TRBJ1-1 | TRBV7-8 | once | CASRRDSAGWNTEAFF
TRBJ1-3 | TRBV30 | NA | CAWGAGDWDTIYF
TRBJ1-3 | TRBV2 | NA | CASSDADRGPGNTIYF
TRBJ2-4 | TRBV7-2 | NA | CASSLAATGGPGNIQYF
TRBJ2-1 | TRBV2 | NA | CASRRTSGAYNEQFF
TRBJ2-1 | TRBV13 | NA | CASSLSGSDNEQFF
TRBJ2-7 | TRBV7-7 | few | CASSLGTGSSYEQYF
TRBJ2-5 | TRBV9 | NA | CASSSSATPNQETQYF
TRBJ2-1 | TRBV6-1 | NA | CASSEAGTVGNEQFF
TRBJ1-5 | TRBV19 | NA | CASSIDLGQGTNQPQHF
TRBJ2-1 | TRBV11-2 | NA | CASSSLAEMKDEQFF
TRBJ2-5 | TRBV7-9 | NA | CASRHRDTRQETQYF
TRBJ2-7 | TRBV5-6 | NA | CASSFRRTSGSEEQYF
TRBJ1-6 | TRBV6-6 | NA | CATRPGTVTSPLHF
TRBJ1-3 | TRBV19 | once | CASGLLSGNTIYF
TRBJ2-6 | TRBV7-2 | NA | CASSLAGTRSGANVLTF
TRBJ2-3 | TRBV5-1 | NA | CASSLPITGTSDDTQYF
TRBJ2-5 | TRBV6-4 | NA | CASSDDLPLGETQYF
TRBJ1-2 | TRBV28 | NA | CASSLPGQGGNYGYTF
TRBJ1-5 | TRBV19 | NA | CASSSTGDLFQPQHF
TRBJ1-5 | TRBV6-6 | NA | CASNGVGNSNQPQHF
TRBJ1-1 | TRBV30 | NA | CACYHRGTEAFF
TRBJ1-3 | TRBV5-1 | once | CASSPGGVGNTIYF
TRBJ1-6 | TRBV7-9 | NA | CASSESVSYNSPLHF
TRBJ2-3 | TRBV11-2 | NA | CASSLDIGLVLTDTQYF
TRBJ2-5 | TRBV5-1 | NA | CASSLGLAKETQYF
TRBJ2-3 | TRBV4-3 | NA | CASSQRGTDTQYF
TRBJ1-2 | TRBV4-1 | few | CASSQSAGQGGRGYTF
TRBJ2-3 | TRBV6-5 | few | CASSYEGRVADTQYF
TRBJ2-7 | TRBV18 | NA | CASSTGWGYEQYF
TRBJ1-4 | TRBV4-2 | few | CASSQEGGRGPNEKLFF
TRBJ2-1 | TRBV10-2 | NA | CASRSDRFSYNEQFF
TRBJ1-2 | TRBV2 | NA | CASSEGPGDGYTF
TRBJ2-3 | TRBV11-3 | once | CASSPLAGLTDTQYF
TRBJ1-2 | TRBV19 | NA | CASSRAGNYGYTF
TRBJ1-3 | TRBV21-1 | NA | CASAGQGNSGNTIYF
TRBJ2-1 | TRBV29-1 | NA | CSAPPSGTLFYNEQFF
TRBJ2-5 | TRBV9 | large | CASSGGTSGRETQYF
TRBJ1-1 | TRBV7-9 | NA | CATDPNRGTADTEAFF
TRBJ1-3 | TRBV4-2 | once | CASSPGGNTVYF
TRBJ1-4 | TRBV5-4 | NA | CASSTDPGTGEKLFF
TRBJ2-1 | TRBV19 | once | CASSGTRGASSYNEQFF